These 18 T cell receptor beta chains came from one sample sequenced in a study of beta chain features in type 1 diabetes. Study findings and constraints: In all four CD4+ subsets, TCRB CDR3 length was significantly, moderately reduced in type 1 diabetes.

TCRB transcripts that were expressed got sequenced, as all of the isolated RNA had been reverse transcribed. Repertoires were generated with immunoSEQ multiplex PCR, while TCRdb's copy carries only in-frame clones and drops some. The sample contains around 280,000 clones, 14% to 15% of which appear only once. These TCRs' antigens remain unknown. Sequencing was carried out using naive CD4+ T cells from blood. Receptors originate from a man between 18 and 35 years old with type 1 diabetes.

The chain recombines TRBV25-1 with TRBJ2-3, with 7 bases identical to TRBD1. V lost 6 bases to trimming and J lost 5 bases; unmatched junction nucleotides: 11. Germline CDR1 and CDR2: MGHDK and SYGVNS. This CDR3 has 15 residues. The chain's CDR3 is CASSDTKGAGDTQYF. The CDR3 DNA reads TGTGCCAGCAGCGACACCAAGGGGGCTGGAGATACGCAGTATTTT.

CDR3 DNA: TGCAGCGTTGAAAGGGGGCAGGGCTATGGCTACACCTTC. It translates to CSVERGQGYGYTF. The V and J genes are TRBV29-1 and TRBJ1-2; 7 positions agree with TRBD1. J gave up 4 bases and V 2 bases, and 4 bases lay outside the gene matches. CDR3 size: 13 residues. The V gene's germline CDR1 is SQVTM and CDR2 ANQGSEA.

This clone was observed a few times. The chain is built from TRBV29-1 and TRBJ2-5, with TRBD1 identical over 7 bases. Per germline, CDR1 SQVTM and CDR2 ANQGSEA. This CDR3 spans 12 amino acids. V dropped 7 bases and J dropped 3; count of bases not matched to a gene: 5. Written as DNA, the CDR3 is TGCAGCGCCGCCGGGACAGAAGAGACCCAGTACTTC. It yields the protein CSAAGTEETQYF. The full variable domain, completed using reference TRBV29-1 and TRBJ2-5, is SAVISQKPSRDICQRGTSLTIQCQVDSQVTMMFWYRQQPGQSLTLIATANQGSEATYESGFVIDKFPISRPNLTFSTLTVSNMSPEDSSIYLCSAAGTEETQYFGPGTRLLVL.

This clone was detected only a few times. The V gene is TRBV27, the J gene TRBJ2-3; perhaps TRBD1 as D (6 bases). This CDR3 is built from 16 residues. The V gene lost 5 bases and the J gene lost 2 bases, with 17 bases spanning the gap. Germline CDR1 is MNHEY and CDR2 is SMNVEV (reference sequence). This CDR3 is CASSTWTAEFTDTQYF. CDR3 coding DNA: TGTGCCAGCAGTACCTGGACAGCTGAATTCACAGATACGCAGTATTTT.

The rearrangement links TRBV2 to TRBJ2-1, with 10 bases lining up with TRBD1. Per germline, CDR1 SNHLY and CDR2 FYNNEI. The V segment lost 6 bases and the J segment 7 bases; nucleotides outside the gene matches: 12. This CDR3 contains 16 residues. The CDR3 DNA is TGTGCCAGCAGACCACCGGGACAGGGGATTTTTAATGAGCAGTTCTTC. Protein: CASRPPGQGIFNEQFF.

The sample holds a few counts of this clone. This chain joins TRBV7-9 and TRBJ1-2; D perhaps matches TRBD1 (5 bases). Germline V gives CDR1 SEHNR, CDR2 FQNEAQ (reference sequence). V was pared by 5 bases and J by 6 bases, with 22 bases between. The CDR3 length is 16 residues. This CDR3 reads CASSPIVGGEENGYTF. DNA for the CDR3: TGTGCCAGCAGCCCAATCGTCGGAGGGGAGGAGAATGGCTACACCTTC.

The rearrangement uses TRBV5-1 and TRBJ2-7; 7 bases line up with TRBD1. This CDR3 is built from 15 residues. The ends lost 3 bases at V and 3 bases at J; junction bases unmatched: 9. Germline values: CDR1 SGHRS, CDR2 YFSETQ. CDR3 amino acids: CASSSLVPGGYEQYF. For the CDR3, the DNA is TGCGCCAGCAGCTCACTAGTCCCAGGGGGCTACGAGCAGTACTTC.

This clone was found a few times. The V gene is TRBV7-9, the J gene TRBJ2-5; the match to TRBD1 covers 8 bases. The CDR3 totals 13 residues. J lost 5 bases, V lost 4 bases, and 3 bases had no gene match. Germline V lookup: CDR1 SEHNR, CDR2 FQNEAQ (reference sequence). Here the CDR3 DNA reads TGTGCCAGCAGCTACCGGGACAGGGAGACCCAGTACTTC. This encodes CASSYRDRETQYF.

The chain uses TRBV30 and TRBJ1-5, with 11 bases matching TRBD1. CDR3 length: 17 residues. Germline V CDR1 and CDR2: GTSNPN, SVGIG (reference sequence). V lost 2 bases to trimming and J lost 4 bases; unmatched junction nucleotides: 10. CDR3 sequence (DNA): TGTGCCTGGAGTCCATACCGGGGGACAGGGGGGAATCAGCCCCAGCATTTT. As protein: CAWSPYRGTGGNQPQHF.

The sample holds a few counts of this clone. The rearrangement uses TRBV7-2 and TRBJ2-7, with TRBD1 matching 9 bases. This CDR3 has 16 residues. V was pared by 6 bases and J by 2 bases, with 11 bases of the junction left unmatched. Germline V gene lookup returns CDR1 SGHTA and CDR2 FQGNSA. The CDR3 region has the DNA TGTGCCAGCAGACGAAGGGCCGGGACAGGGCCCTACGAGCAGTACTTC. Translation: CASRRRAGTGPYEQYF.

This clone was observed a few times. The chain is built from TRBV30 and TRBJ2-3, with TRBD2 as a possible D gene (5 bases). Trimming removed 0 bases at V and 5 bases at J, with 9 bases between. The CDR3 covers 13 residues. Germline CDR1 reads GTSNPN; CDR2 reads SVGIG (reference sequence). Written as DNA, the CDR3 is TGTGCCTGGAGTGTCCCTGGGAGAGATACGCAGTATTTT. Translating gives CAWSVPGRDTQYF.

There are a few counts of this clone. V usage is TRBV29-1 and J usage is TRBJ1-1, with D hard to call. The V end lost 1 base, the J end lost 5 bases, and 20 bases lay between the germline ends. The germline V gene encodes CDR1 SQVTM and CDR2 ANQGSEA. There are 16 residues in the CDR3. CDR3 DNA sequence: TGCAGCGTTGAAGTTTTCTCGGGAGTCGGCGAAACTGAAGCTTTCTTT. Amino acid sequence: CSVEVFSGVGETEAFF.

This clone was recorded a few times. The CDR3 sequence is CSGPGTSGSGQFF. CDR3 coding DNA: TGCAGCGGACCCGGGACTAGCGGGTCGGGGCAGTTCTTC. J is TRBJ2-1 and V is TRBV29-1; 12 bases are shared with TRBD2. Germline V gene lookup returns CDR1 SQVTM and CDR2 ANQGSEA. The CDR3 totals 13 residues. The junction had 10 bases not matched to a gene; V was cut back by 7 bases and J by 12 bases.

The chain recombines TRBV18 with TRBJ2-5; TRBD1 agrees at 7 bases. There are 13 residues in the CDR3. Germline V gene data show CDR1 as KGHSH and CDR2 as LQKENI. Trimming cost V 4 bases and J 2 bases; bases outside gene matches: 1. CDR3 in amino acids: CASSQGAQETQYF. CDR3 coding DNA: TGTGCCAGCTCACAGGGGGCGCAAGAGACCCAGTACTTC.

This clone was counted between two and nine times. The CDR3 loop is CASSLGLADYTDTQYF. DNA of the CDR3: TGTGCCAGCAGCCTGGGACTAGCGGACTACACAGATACGCAGTATTTT. The chain couples TRBV5-4 to TRBJ2-3; 11 bases map to TRBD2. Germline V gene lookup returns CDR1 SGHNT and CDR2 YYREEE (reference sequence). The CDR3 has 16 amino acids. V trimming: 4 bases; J trimming: 2 bases; junction bases outside the gene matches: 6. The full variable domain, in which reference TRBV5-4 and TRBJ2-3 provide the parts outside the CDR3, is ETGVTQSPTHLIKTRGQQVTLRCSSQSGHNTVSWYQQALGQGPQFIFQYYREEENGRGNFPPRFSGLQFPNYSSELNVNALELDDSALYLCASSLGLADYTDTQYFGPGTRLTVL.

This clone was found a few times. The J gene is TRBJ2-5, the V gene TRBV18; TRBD2 aligns across 7 bases. From germline, CDR1 is KGHSH and CDR2 LQKENI. The CDR3 length is 14 residues. Trimming removed 3 bases from V and 4 bases from J; junction bases left unmatched: 5. The CDR3 here is CASSPSGGRETQYF. CDR3 nucleotide sequence: TGTGCCAGCTCACCCTCGGGGGGACGAGAGACCCAGTACTTC.

This clone was seen more than once but under ten times. This chain uses TRBV29-1 with TRBJ1-1; D might be TRBD1 (6 bases). Deletions cut 7 bases from V and 7 bases from J, with 28 bases between. CDR1 and CDR2 (germline): SQVTM, ANQGSEA. This CDR3 spans 16 amino acids. The CDR3 loop is CSALPARDIRRGEAFF. The CDR3 DNA reads TGCAGCGCCCTCCCCGCCCGGGACATAAGGCGCGGTGAAGCTTTCTTT.

This chain links TRBV7-2 with TRBJ1-2; D not resolved. The germline CDR1 and CDR2 sequences are SGHTA and FQGNSA. The V end was cut by 1 base, the J end by 0 bases, with 6 bases between. This CDR3 comprises 14 residues. The CDR3 sequence is CASSLGGPNYGYTF. CDR3 coding DNA: TGTGCCAGCAGCTTAGGAGGCCCTAACTATGGCTACACCTTC. Using reference TRBV7-2 and TRBJ1-2 for the parts outside the CDR3, the full variable domain is GAGVSQSPSNKVTEKGKDVELRCDPISGHTALYWYRQSLGQGLEFLIYFQGNSAPDKSGLPSDRFSAERTGGSVSTLTIQRTQQEDSAVYLCASSLGGPNYGYTFGSGTRLTVV.